This T cell receptor (beta chain) was obtained from a study of response to subunit inactivated influenza vaccine. Findings and limits, study-wide: There was a suggestion from the authors that each seasonal influenza vaccination recruits few new T cells.

TCRdb recomputed calls from the RT-PCR reads with MiXCR, one row per CDR3 protein. The sample has hundreds of thousands of distinct CDR3 sequences; about 12% are singletons. For this clonotype: Its antigen is not known.

The junction had 2 bases not matched to a gene; V was cut back by 5 bases and J by 6 bases. CDR1 is SGHTA and CDR2 is FQGTGA in the germline V gene. This CDR3 is built from 13 residues. The chain recombines TRBV7-3 with TRBJ2-1, with 9 positions matching TRBD2. The TCR was taken from a man over 45 who received an inactivated influenza vaccine. The sequences come from non-naive T cells sorted from PBMCs, collected roughly 15 days before vaccination. The CDR3 sequence: CASSPTSGNEQFF. CDR3 nucleotides: TGTGCCAGCAGCCCGACTAGCGGCAATGAGCAGTTCTTC.